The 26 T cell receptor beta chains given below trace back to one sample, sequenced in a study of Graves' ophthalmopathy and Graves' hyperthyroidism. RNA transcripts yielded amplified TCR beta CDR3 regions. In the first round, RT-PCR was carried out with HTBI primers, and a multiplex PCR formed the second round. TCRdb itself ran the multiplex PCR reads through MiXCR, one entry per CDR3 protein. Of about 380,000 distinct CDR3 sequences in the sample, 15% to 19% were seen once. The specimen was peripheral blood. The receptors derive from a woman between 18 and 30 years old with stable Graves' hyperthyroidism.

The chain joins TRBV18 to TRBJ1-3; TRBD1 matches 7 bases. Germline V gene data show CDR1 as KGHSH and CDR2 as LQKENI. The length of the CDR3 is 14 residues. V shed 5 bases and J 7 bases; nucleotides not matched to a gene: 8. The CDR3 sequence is CASSSLTGINTIYF. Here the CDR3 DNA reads TGTGCCAGCTCATCCTTGACAGGGATCAACACCATATATTTT. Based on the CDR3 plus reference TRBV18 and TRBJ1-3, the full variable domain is NAGVMQNPRHLVRRRGQEARLRCSPMKGHSHVYWYRQLPEEGLKFMVYLQKENIIDESGMPKERFSAEFPKEGPSILRIQQVVRGDSAAYFCASSSLTGINTIYFGEGSWLTVV.

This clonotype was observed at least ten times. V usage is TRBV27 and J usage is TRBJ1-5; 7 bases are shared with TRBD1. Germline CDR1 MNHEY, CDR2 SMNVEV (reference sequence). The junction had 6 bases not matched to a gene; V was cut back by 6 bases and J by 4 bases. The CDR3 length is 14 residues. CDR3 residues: CASRRGGSNQPQHF. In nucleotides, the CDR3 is TGTGCCAGCAGACGAGGGGGCTCGAATCAGCCCCAGCATTTT.

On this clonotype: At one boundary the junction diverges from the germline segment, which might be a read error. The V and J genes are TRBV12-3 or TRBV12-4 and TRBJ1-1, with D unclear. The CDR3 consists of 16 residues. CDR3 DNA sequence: TGTGCCAGCAGTTTAAGGCGCAGTTACCCGAACACTGAAGCTCTCTTT. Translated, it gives CASSLRRSYPNTEALF.

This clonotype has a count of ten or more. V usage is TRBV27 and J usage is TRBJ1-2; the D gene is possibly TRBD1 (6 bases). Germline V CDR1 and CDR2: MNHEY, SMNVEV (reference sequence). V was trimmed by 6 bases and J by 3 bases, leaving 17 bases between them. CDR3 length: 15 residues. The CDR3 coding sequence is TGTGCCAGCAGGCCTATACAGGGTTGGGACTATGGCTACACCTTC. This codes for CASRPIQGWDYGYTF.

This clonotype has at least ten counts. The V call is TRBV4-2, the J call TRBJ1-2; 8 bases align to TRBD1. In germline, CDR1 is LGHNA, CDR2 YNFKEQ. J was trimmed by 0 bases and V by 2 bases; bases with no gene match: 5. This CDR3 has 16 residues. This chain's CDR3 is CASSQKTGEANYGYTF. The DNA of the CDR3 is TGTGCCAGCAGCCAAAAGACAGGGGAAGCTAACTATGGCTACACCTTC.

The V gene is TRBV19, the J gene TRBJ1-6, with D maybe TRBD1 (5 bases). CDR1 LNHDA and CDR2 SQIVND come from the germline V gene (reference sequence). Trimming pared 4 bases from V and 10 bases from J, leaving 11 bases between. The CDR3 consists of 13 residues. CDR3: CASSTGWESPLHF. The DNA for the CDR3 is TGTGCCAGTAGTACAGGGTGGGAGTCACCCCTCCACTTT.

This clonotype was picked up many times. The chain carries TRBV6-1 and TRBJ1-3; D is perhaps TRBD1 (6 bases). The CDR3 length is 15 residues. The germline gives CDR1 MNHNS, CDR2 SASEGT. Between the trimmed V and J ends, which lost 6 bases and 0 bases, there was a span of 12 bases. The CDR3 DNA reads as TGTGCCAGCAGCGTACAGGGTGTCTCTGGAAACACCATATATTTT. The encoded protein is CASSVQGVSGNTIYF.

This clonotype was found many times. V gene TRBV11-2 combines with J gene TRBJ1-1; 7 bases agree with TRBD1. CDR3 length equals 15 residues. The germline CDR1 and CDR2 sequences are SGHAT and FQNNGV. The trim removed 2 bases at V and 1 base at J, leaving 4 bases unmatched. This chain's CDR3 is CASSLIDRANTEAFF. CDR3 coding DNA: TGTGCCAGCAGCTTAATTGACAGGGCGAACACTGAAGCTTTCTTT.

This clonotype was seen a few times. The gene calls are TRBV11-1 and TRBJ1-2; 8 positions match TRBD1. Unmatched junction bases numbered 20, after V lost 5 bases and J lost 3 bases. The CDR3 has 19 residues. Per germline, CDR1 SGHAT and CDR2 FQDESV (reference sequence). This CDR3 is CASSPPPTGVNPTHYGYTF. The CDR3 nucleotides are TGTGCCAGCAGCCCCCCGCCGACAGGGGTAAACCCCACACACTATGGCTACACCTTC.

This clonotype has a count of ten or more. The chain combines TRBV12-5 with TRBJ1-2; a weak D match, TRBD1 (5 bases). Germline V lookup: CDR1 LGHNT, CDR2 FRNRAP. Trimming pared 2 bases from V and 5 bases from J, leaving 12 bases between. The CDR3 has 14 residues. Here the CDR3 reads CASGLRTPSYGYTF. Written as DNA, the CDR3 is TGTGCTAGTGGTTTGCGGACACCCTCGTATGGCTACACCTTC.

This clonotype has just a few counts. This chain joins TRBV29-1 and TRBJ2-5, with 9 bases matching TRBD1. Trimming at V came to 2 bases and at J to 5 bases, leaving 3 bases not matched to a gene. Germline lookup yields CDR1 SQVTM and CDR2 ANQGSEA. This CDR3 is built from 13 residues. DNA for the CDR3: TGCAGCGTTGAAAACAGGGGGCGGGAGACCCAGTACTTC. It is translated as CSVENRGRETQYF.

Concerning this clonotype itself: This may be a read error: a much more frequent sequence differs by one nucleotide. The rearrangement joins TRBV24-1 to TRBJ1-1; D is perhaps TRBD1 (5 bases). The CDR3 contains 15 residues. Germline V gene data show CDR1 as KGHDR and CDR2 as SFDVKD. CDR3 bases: TGTGCCACCAGTGATCCGGGACTCGGAACGGCTGAAGCTTGCTTT. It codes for CATSDPGLGTAEACF.

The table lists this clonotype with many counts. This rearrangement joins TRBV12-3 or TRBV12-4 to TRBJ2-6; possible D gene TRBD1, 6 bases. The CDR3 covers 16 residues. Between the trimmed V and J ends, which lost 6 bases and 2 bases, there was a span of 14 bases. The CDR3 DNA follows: TGTGCCAGCAGAAACAACAGGGTGGCTGGGGCCAACGTCCTGACTTTC. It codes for CASRNNRVAGANVLTF.

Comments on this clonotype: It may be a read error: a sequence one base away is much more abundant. In nucleotides, the CDR3 is TGTGCCAGCAGCCGCGGACCAGCGAACGAGCAGTACTTC. It is translated as CASSRGPANEQYF. The chain uses TRBV11-3 and TRBJ2-7, with unresolved D. Germline CDR1 and CDR2: SGHNT and YENEEA. The CDR3 loop spans 13 amino acids. Trimming cost V 5 bases and J 5 bases, with 13 bases left between them. Using reference TRBV11-3 and TRBJ2-7 for the parts outside the CDR3, the full variable domain is EAGVVQSPRYKIIEKKQPVAFWCNPISGHNTLYWYLQNLGQGPELLIRYENEEAVDDSQLPKDRFSAERLKGVDSTLKIQPAELGDSAVYLCASSRGPANEQYFGPGTRLTVT.

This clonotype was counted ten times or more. CDR3 sequence reads: CASSWTGEGEQPQHF. The CDR3, as DNA: TGTGCCAGCAGTTGGACAGGGGAGGGAGAACAGCCCCAGCATTTT. The chain is built from TRBV12-3 or TRBV12-4 and TRBJ1-5; 9 nucleotides align to TRBD1. With 4 bases clipped from V and 7 bases from J, the junction kept 8 bases outside the gene matches. The CDR3 spans 15 residues.

CDR3 coding DNA: TGTGCCAGCTCACCACCAGGGTTTAGGACTGAAGCTTTCTTT. It yields the protein CASSPPGFRTEAFF. J is TRBJ1-1 and V is TRBV18; no definite D call. V was pared by 0 bases and J by 5 bases, with 10 bases between. The germline gives CDR1 KGHSH, CDR2 LQKENI. The CDR3 has 14 amino acids.

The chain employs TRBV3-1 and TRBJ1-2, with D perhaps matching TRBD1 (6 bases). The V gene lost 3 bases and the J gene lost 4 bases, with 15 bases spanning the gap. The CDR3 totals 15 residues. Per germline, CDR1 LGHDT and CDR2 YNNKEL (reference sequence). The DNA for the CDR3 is TGTGCCAGCAGCCACAGAGCAGGGGCGGGCTATGGCTACACCTTC. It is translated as CASSHRAGAGYGYTF.

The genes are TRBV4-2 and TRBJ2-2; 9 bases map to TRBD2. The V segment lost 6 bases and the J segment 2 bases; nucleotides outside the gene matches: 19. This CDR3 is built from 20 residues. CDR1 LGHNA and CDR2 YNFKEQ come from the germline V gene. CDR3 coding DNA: TGTGCCAGCAGACAACCGCTCCCTAGGCGGGGGGGCCTTAACACCGGGGAGCTGTTTTTT. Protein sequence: CASRQPLPRRGGLNTGELFF.

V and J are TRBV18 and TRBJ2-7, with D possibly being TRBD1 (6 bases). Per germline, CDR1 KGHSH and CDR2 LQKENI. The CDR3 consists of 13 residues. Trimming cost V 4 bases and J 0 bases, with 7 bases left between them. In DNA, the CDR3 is TGTGCCAGCTCACACAGGGACTCCTACGAGCAGTACTTC. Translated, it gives CASSHRDSYEQYF.

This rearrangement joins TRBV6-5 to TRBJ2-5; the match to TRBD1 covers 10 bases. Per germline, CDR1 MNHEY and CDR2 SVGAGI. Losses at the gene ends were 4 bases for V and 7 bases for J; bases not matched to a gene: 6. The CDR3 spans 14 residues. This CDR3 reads CASSSTGGGVTQYF. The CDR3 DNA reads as TGTGCCAGCAGTTCGACAGGGGGCGGAGTGACCCAGTACTTC.

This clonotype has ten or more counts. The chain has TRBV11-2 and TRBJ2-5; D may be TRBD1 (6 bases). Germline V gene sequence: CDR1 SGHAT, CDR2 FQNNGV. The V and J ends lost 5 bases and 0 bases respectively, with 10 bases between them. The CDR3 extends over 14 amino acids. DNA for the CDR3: TGTGCCAGCAGCCAGGACAGCTACCAAGAGACCCAGTACTTC. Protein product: CASSQDSYQETQYF.

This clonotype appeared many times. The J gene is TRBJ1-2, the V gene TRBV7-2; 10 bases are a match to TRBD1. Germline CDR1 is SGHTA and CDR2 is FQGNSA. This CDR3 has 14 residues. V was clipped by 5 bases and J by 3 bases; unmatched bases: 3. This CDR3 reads CASSQDRGHYGYTF. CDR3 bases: TGTGCCAGCAGCCAAGACAGGGGGCACTATGGCTACACCTTC.

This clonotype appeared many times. The CDR3 here is CASSSGGWNTEAFF. The DNA of the CDR3 is TGTGCCAGCAGTTCAGGGGGTTGGAACACTGAAGCTTTCTTT. V usage is TRBV7-2 and J usage is TRBJ1-1, with 7 bases lining up with TRBD1. V trimming: 6 bases; J trimming: 1 base; junction bases outside the gene matches: 5. This CDR3 has 14 residues. Germline V lookup: CDR1 SGHTA, CDR2 FQGNSA.

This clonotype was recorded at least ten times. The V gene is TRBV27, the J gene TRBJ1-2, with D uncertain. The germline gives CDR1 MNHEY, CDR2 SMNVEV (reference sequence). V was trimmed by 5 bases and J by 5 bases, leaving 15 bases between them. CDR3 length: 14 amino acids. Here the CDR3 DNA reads TGTGCCAGCAGTCCCCGTGGAGGACCTTATGGCTACACCTTC. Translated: CASSPRGGPYGYTF.

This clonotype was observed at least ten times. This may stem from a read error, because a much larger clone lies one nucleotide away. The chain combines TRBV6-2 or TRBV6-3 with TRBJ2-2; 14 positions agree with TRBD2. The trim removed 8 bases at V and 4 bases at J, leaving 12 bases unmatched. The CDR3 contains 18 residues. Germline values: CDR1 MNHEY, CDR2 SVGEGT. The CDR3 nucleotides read TGTGCCAGCGGCGCCGGGACTAGCGGGGGAGTTGGCACCGGGGAGCTGTTTTTT. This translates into CASGAGTSGGVGTGELFF.

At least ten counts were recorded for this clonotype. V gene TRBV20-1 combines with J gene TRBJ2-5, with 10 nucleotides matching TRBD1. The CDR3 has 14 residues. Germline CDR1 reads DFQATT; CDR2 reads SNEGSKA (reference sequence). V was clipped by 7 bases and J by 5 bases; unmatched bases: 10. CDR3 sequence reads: CSVTGQGIGETQYF. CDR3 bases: TGCAGTGTCACGGGACAGGGGATTGGGGAGACCCAGTACTTC.